Below are 24 T cell receptor beta chains sequenced from a single sample in a study of blood T cell repertoires in COVID-19. Assay used: immunoSEQ multiplex PCR; TCRdb lists only in-frame clones, some missing. The sample carries 250,000 to 350,000 clones, roughly 89% recorded once. Sequenced material: peripheral blood. The receptors come from a woman aged 25-40 years with active or convalescent COVID-19.

The gene calls are TRBV11-3 and TRBJ2-7; 7 bases fit TRBD1. Germline CDR1 is SGHNT and CDR2 is YENEEA. The ends lost 1 base at V and 6 bases at J; junction bases unmatched: 9. The CDR3 runs to 15 residues. The CDR3 loop reads CASSLGGTDISEQYF. DNA for the CDR3: TGTGCCAGCAGCTTAGGGGGGACAGACATTAGCGAGCAGTACTTC.

This rearrangement joins TRBV10-3 to TRBJ1-2; 7 bases map to TRBD1. V was pared by 6 bases and J by 2 bases, with 3 bases of the junction left unmatched. Germline CDR1 reads ENHRY; CDR2 reads SYGVKD. This CDR3 is 13 amino acids long. The CDR3 protein is CAIRADRNYGYTF. DNA for the CDR3: TGTGCCATCAGGGCGGACAGGAACTATGGCTACACCTTC.

This chain uses TRBV6-6 with TRBJ1-6; 7 bases are a match to TRBD1. Germline CDR1 MNHNY, CDR2 SVGAGI (reference sequence). The V gene end was trimmed by 2 bases and the J gene end by 7 bases; junction bases not matched to a gene: 8. The CDR3 runs 16 residues. CDR3 coding DNA: TGTGCCAGCAGTTACACTTCCGGGACAGAAAATTCACCCCTCCACTTT. This gives the protein CASSYTSGTENSPLHF.

Here the CDR3 reads CASSPQGAVGYEQYF. The CDR3 DNA follows: TGTGCCAGTAGCCCCCAGGGGGCGGTAGGGTACGAGCAGTACTTC. The chain joins TRBV19 to TRBJ2-7; 8 positions agree with TRBD1. CDR1 is LNHDA, CDR2 SQIVND, per germline (reference sequence). This CDR3 is 15 amino acids long. After removal of 6 bases from V and 4 bases from J, the junction contained 11 bases not matched to a gene.

The chain links TRBV9 to TRBJ2-1; the match to TRBD1 covers 9 bases. V shed 2 bases, J shed 7 bases, and the junction held 4 bases outside the gene matches. CDR3 length: 14 residues. Germline V gene sequence: CDR1 SGDLS, CDR2 YYNGEE. The CDR3 here is CASSVTGTGNEQFF. CDR3 DNA: TGTGCCAGCAGCGTTACCGGGACAGGGAATGAGCAGTTCTTC.

This chain joins TRBV24-1 and TRBJ2-2; 8 bases are a match to TRBD1. This CDR3 has 17 amino acids. J was trimmed by 3 bases and V by 0 bases; bases with no gene match: 5. CDR1 KGHDR and CDR2 SFDVKD come from the germline V gene. The CDR3 protein is CATSDLQGTGDTGELFF. The CDR3 coding sequence is TGTGCCACCAGTGATTTGCAAGGGACAGGTGACACCGGGGAGCTGTTTTTT.

The CDR3 nucleotides are TGTGCCAGCAGCTTGCCCGGCGGGGGAGGCACCGGGGAGCTGTTTTTT. This translates into CASSLPGGGGTGELFF. This chain uses TRBV5-4 with TRBJ2-2; 7 positions match TRBD2. This CDR3 has 16 amino acids. V dropped 1 base and J dropped 4; count of bases not matched to a gene: 7. Germline CDR1 SGHNT, CDR2 YYREEE (reference sequence).

This chain uses TRBV27 with TRBJ2-7, with D tentatively TRBD1 (7 bases). V dropped 1 base and J dropped 2 bases, with 18 bases sitting between them. The CDR3 length is 17 residues. Germline V gene sequence: CDR1 MNHEY, CDR2 SMNVEV (reference sequence). In DNA, the CDR3 is TGTGCCAGCAGTTTATTCTCCGGCCAGGGGGGAACCTACGAGCAGTACTTC. This encodes CASSLFSGQGGTYEQYF.

The chain joins TRBV18 to TRBJ1-5; a weak D match, TRBD1 (5 bases). V was clipped by 5 bases and J by 6 bases, with 20 bases between them. CDR1 KGHSH and CDR2 LQKENI come from the germline V gene. The CDR3 length is 16 residues. The CDR3 is CASSFKGLGNAQPQHF. As DNA, the CDR3 is TGTGCCAGCTCATTCAAGGGGTTAGGCAATGCTCAGCCCCAGCATTTT.

V gene TRBV29-1 combines with J gene TRBJ2-7; TRBD2 matches 12 bases. Germline assignment: CDR1 SQVTM and CDR2 ANQGSEA. The CDR3 has 13 amino acids. V lost 5 bases, J lost 5 bases, and 4 bases stayed unmatched. The DNA for the CDR3 is TGCAGCGTTATTCGACTAGCGGGGGACGAGCAGTACTTC. Protein product: CSVIRLAGDEQYF.

V gene TRBV3-1 (or the pseudogene TRBV3-2) combines with J gene TRBJ2-7, with D maybe TRBD1 (6 bases). Germline V CDR1 and CDR2: LGHDT, YNNKEL (reference sequence). Trimming removed 0 bases from V and 4 bases from J, with 13 bases in between. This CDR3 spans 15 amino acids. Here the CDR3 reads CASSQEAGRGYEQYF. The CDR3 DNA sequence: TGTGCCAGCAGCCAAGAAGCCGGCAGGGGTTACGAGCAGTACTTC.

In regard to this clone: The same CDR3 is also encoded by other DNA sequences in this sample. The rearrangement joins TRBV14 to TRBJ1-5; D gene uncertain. This CDR3 is 13 amino acids long. The germline V and J ends were trimmed by 0 bases and 6 bases, with 6 bases remaining between them. Germline loops: CDR1 SGHDN, CDR2 FVKESK. CDR3 in DNA: TGTGCCAGCAGCCAAGATCGAGGTCAGCCCCAGCATTTT. Its protein is CASSQDRGQPQHF.

The rearrangement joins TRBV4-3 to TRBJ2-7, with D possibly TRBD2 on 6 matching bases. Trimming left V 1 base short and J 2 bases short, with 12 bases between. CDR3 length: 15 residues. Germline-derived CDR1 and CDR2 are LGHNA and YSLEER. CDR3 sequence (DNA): TGCGCCAGCAGCCAAGCCCCGGGACTCACCTACGAGCAGTACTTC. Protein sequence: CASSQAPGLTYEQYF.

This clone was counted a single time. The chain recombines TRBV5-1 with TRBJ1-1, with 7 bases fitting TRBD1. With 4 bases clipped from V and 4 bases from J, the junction kept 4 bases outside the gene matches. Germline V CDR1 and CDR2: SGHRS, YFSETQ. The CDR3 runs to 13 residues. CDR3 DNA: TGCGCCAGCAGCCCCAGGGGGATCACTGAAGCTTTCTTT. Amino acids: CASSPRGITEAFF. The full variable domain, rest sourced from reference TRBV5-1 and TRBJ1-1, is KAGVTQTPRYLIKTRGQQVTLSCSPISGHRSVSWYQQTPGQGLQFLFEYFSETQRNKGNFPGRFSGRQFSNSRSEMNVSTLELGDSALYLCASSPRGITEAFFGQGTRLTVV.

On this clone itself: One junction end does not reproduce the germline sequence, and a read error may be involved. The V and J genes are TRBV7-4 and TRBJ1-6, with 7 bases aligning to TRBD1. The length of the CDR3 is 11 residues. Germline V lookup: CDR1 SGHVT, CDR2 SQSDAQ. This chain's CDR3 is CWGQSNSPLHF. CDR3 nucleotide sequence: TGCTGGGGACAGTCGAATTCACCCCTCCACTTT.

This sequence joins TRBV5-4 and TRBJ2-3; 8 positions agree with TRBD1. The CDR3 covers 15 residues. Per germline, CDR1 SGHNT and CDR2 YYREEE (reference sequence). V lost 5 bases, J lost 6 bases, and 11 bases stayed unmatched. CDR3 sequence reads: CASRRGTGARDTQYF. Written as DNA, the CDR3 is TGTGCCAGCAGGCGAGGGACAGGAGCTAGGGATACGCAGTATTTT.

The chain recombines TRBV4-2 with TRBJ1-5, with D possibly being TRBD1 (5 bases). Germline V CDR1 and CDR2: LGHNA, YNFKEQ. V was trimmed by 1 base and J by 6 bases, leaving 13 bases between them. The CDR3 runs 15 residues. The CDR3 DNA is TGTGCCAGCAGCCAAGGGAGGGACGACGGTCAGCCCCAGCATTTT. Residues: CASSQGRDDGQPQHF.

V gene TRBV2 combines with J gene TRBJ1-4; D remains ambiguous. The CDR3 spans 12 residues. The germline CDR1 and CDR2 sequences are SNHLY and FYNNEI. V lost 8 bases and J lost 2, with 6 bases in between. CDR3 sequence (DNA): TGTGCCAGCCGGCGGACTAATGAAAAACTGTTTTTT. Translated, it gives CASRRTNEKLFF.

The V call is TRBV19, the J call TRBJ2-3; 9 bases match TRBD2. Germline V gene sequence: CDR1 LNHDA, CDR2 SQIVND (reference sequence). The CDR3 covers 15 residues. V lost 5 bases to trimming and J lost 0 bases; unmatched junction nucleotides: 3. CDR3 in amino acids: CASSGSGSSTDTQYF. CDR3 nucleotides: TGTGCCAGTAGTGGTAGCGGGAGCAGCACAGATACGCAGTATTTT.

The chain uses TRBV19 and TRBJ1-2; D not certain. The V end was cut by 9 bases, the J end by 5 bases, with 13 bases between. This CDR3 is built from 12 residues. The germline gives CDR1 LNHDA, CDR2 SQIVND (reference sequence). The CDR3 reads CASRIGWYGYTF. CDR3 coding DNA: TGTGCCAGCCGGATCGGGTGGTATGGCTACACCTTC.

This clone was counted a few times. V and J are TRBV6-4 and TRBJ2-3; 8 bases map to TRBD1. Germline CDR1 MRHNA, CDR2 SNTAGT. The J segment lost 1 base and the V segment lost 6 bases, leaving 3 bases of the junction unmatched. This CDR3 has 14 amino acids. The CDR3 nucleotides read TGTGCCAGCAGCGGGACAGGAGGCACAGATACGCAGTATTTT. This gives the protein CASSGTGGTDTQYF.

The chain employs TRBV30 and TRBJ2-1; D is perhaps TRBD1 (6 bases). CDR3 size: 14 residues. Per germline, CDR1 GTSNPN and CDR2 SVGIG (reference sequence). V was shortened by 4 bases and J by 1 base, with 11 bases between the two germline ends. This chain's CDR3 is CAWIKGDSYNEQFF. CDR3 DNA: TGTGCCTGGATAAAGGGGGATTCCTACAATGAGCAGTTCTTC.

The V gene is TRBV13, the J gene TRBJ2-5; tentative D call: TRBD2 (5 bases). The germline gives CDR1 PRHDT, CDR2 FYEKMQ (reference sequence). CDR3 size: 14 residues. Trimming took off 5 bases at V and 4 bases at J, with 14 bases between the two ends. The CDR3 sequence: CASSPRGYLETQYF. CDR3 DNA sequence: TGTGCCAGCAGCCCGAGAGGGTATTTAGAGACCCAGTACTTC.

This chain joins TRBV6-2 or TRBV6-3 and TRBJ2-5, with 11 positions matching TRBD2. Germline CDR1 reads MNHEY; CDR2 reads SVGEGT. The CDR3 loop spans 17 amino acids. V shed 4 bases and J 4 bases; nucleotides not matched to a gene: 11. The CDR3, as DNA: TGTGCCAGCAGTTTCGGGACTAGCGGCCTCATTGGAGAGACCCAGTACTTC. Translated: CASSFGTSGLIGETQYF.